Given below is one T cell receptor (beta chain) in context. Its antigen is unidentified. This may arise from a read error, as a much more abundant clone is one base away. This sample was taken from a study of post-analysis software for immune sequencing data. Study-wide results and caveats: Roughly 5 TRBV segments (TRBV5-6, TRBV5-1 and TRBV20-1 among them) occurred more frequently in patients than in controls.

This CDR3 comprises 12 residues. V was cut by 4 bases and J by 11 bases, with 14 bases left in between. Germline lookup yields CDR1 MNHEY and CDR2 SVGAGI. Every TCR beta cDNA library bore unique molecular identifiers. TCRdb analysed the PCR reads with MiXCR anew, one entry per CDR3 protein. The repertoire has around 400,000 distinct CDR3 sequences, about a third of them found once; the top ten carry around 15%. The source is a girl between 5 and 17 years old with multiple sclerosis. The chain uses TRBV6-5 and TRBJ2-5; D is unresolved. Source material: blood. This chain's CDR3 is CASSSGPREQYF. In DNA, the CDR3 is TGTGCCAGCAGTTCCGGACCGAGAGAGCAGTACTTC.